Shown below are 6 T cell receptor beta chains from a single sample sequenced in a study of early T cells in non-severe SARS-CoV-2 infection. Each CDR3 protein gets one entry after TCRdb re-called the 5' RACE reads with MiXCR. Of 50,000 to 85,000 distinct CDR3 sequences in the sample, approximately 9.1% are singletons; the top ten hold roughly 3.2%. Sequencing input: whole blood. These receptors originate from an adult who was a healthcare worker with PCR-confirmed SARS-CoV-2 infection or an uninfected control (not recorded which).

This clonotype occurred many times. The rearrangement joins TRBV5-1 to TRBJ1-4; D possibly corresponds to TRBD1 (6 bases). V lost 0 bases and J 0 bases, leaving 12 bases between the germline ends. Per the germline V gene, CDR1 is SGHRS and CDR2 is YFSETQ. This CDR3 comprises 17 residues. CDR3 in DNA: TGCGCCAGCAGCTTGGATTTGGGGGCGGCAACTAATGAAAAACTGTTTTTT. Its protein product is CASSLDLGAATNEKLFF.

This clonotype has at least ten counts. The CDR3, as DNA: TGTGCCAGCAACTCGGAACTAGCGGACCTTACCTACGAGCAGTACTTC. Its protein product is CASNSELADLTYEQYF. The rearrangement joins TRBV7-9 to TRBJ2-7, with TRBD2 matching over 8 bases. Losses at the gene ends were 7 bases for V and 2 bases for J; bases not matched to a gene: 13. The germline CDR1 and CDR2 sequences are SEHNR and FQNEAQ (reference sequence). CDR3 size: 16 residues.

The rearrangement links TRBV5-1 to TRBJ2-3; D remains unclear. V was shortened by 5 bases and J by 6 bases, with 7 bases between the two germline ends. Germline V gene lookup returns CDR1 SGHRS and CDR2 YFSETQ. This CDR3 comprises 11 residues. For the CDR3, the DNA is TGCGCCAGCAGGGTAGTTGATACGCAGTATTTT. Residues: CASRVVDTQYF.

V is TRBV4-1 and J is TRBJ2-2; tentatively, D is TRBD1 or TRBD2 (6 bases each). CDR3 size: 17 residues. Between the trimmed V and J ends, which lost 0 bases and 6 bases, there was a span of 17 bases. The V gene's germline CDR1 is MGHRA and CDR2 YSYEKL. In nucleotides, the CDR3 is TGCGCCAGCAGCCAAGATACGTCAAGGGGGGCGGCCGGGGAGCTGTTTTTT. Translating gives CASSQDTSRGAAGELFF.

This clonotype turned up a few times. The chain carries TRBV5-4 and TRBJ2-2; tentatively, D is TRBD1 (6 bases). Deletions cut 1 base from V and 3 bases from J, with 10 bases between. Germline V gene data show CDR1 as SGHNT and CDR2 as YYREEE (reference sequence). CDR3 size: 15 residues. CDR3 coding DNA: TGTGCCAGCAGCTTGACAGGGATATACACCGGGGAGCTGTTTTTT. The encoded protein is CASSLTGIYTGELFF.

This clonotype was seen ten or more times. The chain joins TRBV7-3 to TRBJ2-1; D is uncertain. CDR1 and CDR2 from the germline V gene are SGHTA and FQGTGA. The CDR3 is 12 residues long. The V gene lost 5 bases and the J gene lost 8 bases, with 10 bases spanning the gap. As DNA, the CDR3 is TGTGCCAGCAGCCTGATTGGGCATGAGCAGTTCTTC. It yields the protein CASSLIGHEQFF.